Presented here are 24 T cell receptor beta chains from one specimen sequenced in a study of blood T cells in healthy people across ages. Primers used in a second PCR of about 6 to 11 cycles were a sample-barcoded 5' primer and a J-beta primer mix. TCRdb reprocessed the 5' RACE reads with MiXCR, giving one entry per CDR3 protein. The sample lists approximately 800,000 distinct CDR3 sequences, about 37% occurring once. Sequenced: blood. Receptors originate from a man aged 18 to 29 in good health.

The chain recombines TRBV4-1 with TRBJ1-2, with 8 nucleotides matching TRBD1. CDR3 length: 15 residues. In germline, CDR1 is MGHRA, CDR2 YSYEKL. V dropped 2 bases and J dropped 1; count of bases not matched to a gene: 3. The DNA for the CDR3 is TGCGCCAGCAGCCAAATGACAGGGGATAACTATGGCTACACCTTC. Its translation: CASSQMTGDNYGYTF.

The table lists this clonotype with many counts. This chain connects TRBV6-5 to TRBJ2-7; D possibly matches TRBD1 or TRBD2 (6 bases each). Germline CDR1 reads MNHEY; CDR2 reads SVGAGI. The CDR3 is 16 residues long. Trimming took off 1 base at V and 4 bases at J, with 17 bases between the two ends. The CDR3 nucleotides are TGTGCCAGCAGTTACTTGGGGGGCGGGGAGTCTTACGAGCAGTACTTC. Its protein is CASSYLGGGESYEQYF.

This clonotype occurred a few times. The chain links TRBV4-3 to TRBJ1-2; 9 nucleotides match TRBD1. Unmatched junction bases numbered 8, after V lost 4 bases and J lost 5 bases. The germline V gene encodes CDR1 LGHNA and CDR2 YSLEER. The CDR3 has 15 amino acids. CDR3 nucleotides: TGCGCCAGCAGCCCATCCCCGGGACAGGGTTATGGCTACACCTTC. This encodes CASSPSPGQGYGYTF.

This clonotype was detected only a few times. The chain recombines TRBV20-1 with TRBJ1-5, with D hard to call. Germline V gene sequence: CDR1 DFQATT, CDR2 SNEGSKA (reference sequence). This CDR3 contains 12 residues. V shed 6 bases and J shed 1 base, with 7 bases lying between them. CDR3 DNA sequence: TGCAGTGCGGTAGAGAGCAATCAGCCCCAGCATTTT. Translating gives CSAVESNQPQHF.

This clonotype was seen many times. This CDR3 reads CASRNLAGGPLEQYF. Here the CDR3 DNA reads TGTGCCAGCAGAAATCTAGCGGGGGGACCCCTCGAGCAGTACTTC. J is TRBJ2-4 and V is TRBV2; the match to TRBD2 covers 11 bases. The J call may not be correct, given that the DNA end is closer to TRBJ2-7. This CDR3 is 15 amino acids long. Germline V lookup: CDR1 SNHLY, CDR2 FYNNEI.

This rearrangement joins TRBV10-3 to TRBJ2-7, with TRBD1 matching over 8 bases. This CDR3 has 18 amino acids. V was pared by 0 bases and J by 1 base, with 11 bases of the junction left unmatched. Germline loops: CDR1 ENHRY, CDR2 SYGVKD. CDR3 nucleotides: TGTGCCATCAGTGAGTCGACCCCCGGGACAGGCTTATCCTACGAGCAGTACTTC. It codes for CAISESTPGTGLSYEQYF.

This clonotype was observed many times. This chain uses TRBV9 with TRBJ2-3; D is ambiguous. Per the germline V gene, CDR1 is SGDLS and CDR2 is YYNGEE. V gave up 0 bases and J gave up 0 bases, with 2 bases separating them. The CDR3 spans 13 residues. In DNA, the CDR3 is TGTGCCAGCAGCGTAGTGAGCACAGATACGCAGTATTTT. Translation: CASSVVSTDTQYF.

The chain links TRBV12-3 or TRBV12-4 to TRBJ1-6; perhaps TRBD1 as D (5 bases). The germline V and J ends were trimmed by 3 bases and 11 bases, with 14 bases remaining between them. The CDR3 covers 14 residues. The CDR3 region has the DNA TGTGCCAGCAGTTTCGGGGGGGTTGCGGCACCCCTCCACTTT. Residues: CASSFGGVAAPLHF.

This rearrangement joins TRBV27 to TRBJ2-1, with 12 positions matching TRBD2. Germline loops: CDR1 MNHEY, CDR2 SMNVEV (reference sequence). The V segment lost 6 bases and the J segment 6 bases; nucleotides outside the gene matches: 6. The CDR3 is 15 amino acids. CDR3 DNA: TGTGCCAGCAGAATACTAGCGGGGGGAGGCAATGAGCAGTTCTTC. Translated, it gives CASRILAGGGNEQFF.

The chain joins TRBV12-3 or TRBV12-4 to TRBJ2-3; D is unclear. The ends were cut back, 7 bases at V and 15 bases at J, with 20 bases in the middle. This CDR3 contains 12 residues. In DNA form, the CDR3 reads TGTGCCAGCACTTGGAGCACAGATATGGAATATTTT. It yields the protein CASTWSTDMEYF.

This clonotype was detected ten times or more. The chain couples TRBV7-9 to TRBJ1-4, with TRBD1 matching over 8 bases. The germline V gene encodes CDR1 SEHNR and CDR2 FQNEAQ (reference sequence). CDR3 size: 14 residues. The trim removed 5 bases at V and 4 bases at J, leaving 3 bases unmatched. The CDR3 protein is CASSRDRLNEKLFF. In DNA, the CDR3 is TGTGCCAGCAGCCGGGACAGGCTTAATGAAAAACTGTTTTTT.

This clonotype came up once. One end of the junction varies from germline; a read error may be responsible. The rearrangement joins TRBV6-1 to TRBJ2-7; D gene ambiguous. CDR1 is MNHNS and CDR2 is SASEGT in the germline V gene. This CDR3 spans 12 amino acids. The CDR3 bases are TGTACCAGCAGTGATTTGGTTTACGAGCAGTACTTC. The encoded protein is CTSSDLVYEQYF.

This clonotype was counted many times. The rearrangement links TRBV7-2 to TRBJ2-7; no reliable D call. The CDR3 has 14 amino acids. V gave up 2 bases and J gave up 3 bases, with 11 bases separating them. Germline CDR1 SGHTA, CDR2 FQGNSA. The chain's CDR3 is CASSLMGSFYEQYF. In nucleotides, the CDR3 is TGTGCCAGCAGCTTAATGGGCAGTTTCTACGAGCAGTACTTC.

The sample holds a few counts of this clonotype. This chain uses TRBV4-2 with TRBJ2-1, with unresolved D. The V gene's germline CDR1 is LGHNA and CDR2 YNFKEQ. This CDR3 has 16 residues. V was shortened by 4 bases and J by 6 bases, with 19 bases between the two germline ends. The CDR3 DNA sequence: TGTGCCAGCAGCCGTGATCCTGGAACTGGACGCAATGAGCAGTTCTTC. Amino acids: CASSRDPGTGRNEQFF.

This clonotype has just a few counts. The chain recombines TRBV4-1 with TRBJ2-5; D not certain. Per the germline V gene, CDR1 is MGHRA and CDR2 is YSYEKL. The V gene lost 4 bases and the J gene lost 2 bases, with 8 bases spanning the gap. The CDR3 contains 13 residues. CDR3 amino acids: CASSRQQQETQYF. In DNA, the CDR3 is TGCGCCAGCAGCCGCCAGCAACAAGAGACCCAGTACTTC.

The DNA for the CDR3 is TGTGCCAGCAGCACAGGACTAGCGGGAAATGTAGATACGCAGTATTTT. Its protein is CASSTGLAGNVDTQYF. The V call is TRBV7-9, the J call TRBJ2-3, with 12 bases fitting TRBD2. Trimming removed 5 bases from V and 5 bases from J; junction bases left unmatched: 8. CDR1 is SEHNR and CDR2 is FQNEAQ in the germline V gene (reference sequence). This CDR3 is built from 16 residues.

This chain links TRBV7-6 with TRBJ2-1; TRBD2 matches at 7 bases. The CDR3 is 14 amino acids. CDR1 and CDR2 from the germline V gene are SGHVS and FNYEAQ. The ends lost 2 bases at V and 8 bases at J; junction bases unmatched: 6. In nucleotides, the CDR3 is TGTGCCAGCAGCTTATTGGAGGGAGGGGATGAGCAGTTCTTC. It encodes CASSLLEGGDEQFF.

This clonotype was observed many times. The chain carries TRBV29-1 and TRBJ2-5; D possibly corresponds to TRBD1 (5 bases). The germline V gene has CDR1 SQVTM and CDR2 ANQGSEA. Trimming removed 3 bases at V and 5 bases at J, with 13 bases between. CDR3 length equals 13 residues. The CDR3, as DNA: TGCAGCGTTGAGTACAGGTCTGGGGAGACCCAGTACTTC. Translation: CSVEYRSGETQYF.

Ten or more counts support this clonotype. The rearrangement links TRBV5-4 to TRBJ2-1, with D possibly being TRBD1 or TRBD2 (5 bases each). Germline values: CDR1 SGHNT, CDR2 YYREEE (reference sequence). The length of the CDR3 is 13 residues. The V gene lost 3 bases and the J gene lost 5 bases, with 9 bases spanning the gap. In nucleotides, the CDR3 is TGTGCCAGCAGCTCGGGACGGAACAATGAGCAGTTCTTC. It translates to CASSSGRNNEQFF. The full variable domain, with the rest looked up from reference TRBV5-4 and TRBJ2-1, is ETGVTQSPTHLIKTRGQQVTLRCSSQSGHNTVSWYQQALGQGPQFIFQYYREEENGRGNFPPRFSGLQFPNYSSELNVNALELDDSALYLCASSSGRNNEQFFGPGTRLTVL.

A single count supports this clonotype. Since a much larger clone is just one base distant, this may be a read error. This chain links TRBV12-3 or TRBV12-4 with TRBJ2-5, with D unclear. The length of the CDR3 is 13 residues. The ends were cut back, 3 bases at V and 1 base at J, with 6 bases in the middle. CDR3 region: CASSFYSQETQYF. As DNA, the CDR3 is TGTGCCAGCAGTTTTTACAGCCAAGAGACCCAGTACTTC.

Details on this clonotype: Germline is not matched at one junction end, which may reflect a read error. This sequence joins TRBV5-1 and TRBJ1-6; D may be TRBD1 (5 bases). Germline-derived CDR1 and CDR2 are SGHRS and YFSETQ. The CDR3 covers 15 residues. CDR3 amino acids: CVSSYGQQGGSPLHF. CDR3 DNA sequence: TGCGTCAGCAGCTATGGACAACAAGGCGGTTCACCCCTCCACTTT.

This clonotype has only a few counts. The chain employs TRBV5-6 and TRBJ1-2; 7 nucleotides match TRBD1. CDR3 length: 14 amino acids. Germline trimming cut 4 bases from V and 8 bases from J; bases unmatched to any gene: 11. Germline assignment: CDR1 SGHDT and CDR2 YYEEEE. CDR3 DNA sequence: TGTGCCAGCAGCCTCACCGGGACAGACACCGGCTACACCTTC. This translates into CASSLTGTDTGYTF.

A few counts support this clonotype. The rearrangement joins TRBV5-1 to TRBJ2-3; the match to TRBD2 covers 7 bases. The CDR3 extends over 15 amino acids. With 3 bases clipped from V and 0 bases from J, the junction kept 4 bases outside the gene matches. From germline, CDR1 is SGHRS and CDR2 YFSETQ. As DNA, the CDR3 is TGCGCCAGCAGCTGGGCTAGCGGAAGCACAGATACGCAGTATTTT. Translation gives CASSWASGSTDTQYF. The whole variable domain, remainder taken from reference TRBV5-1 and TRBJ2-3, is KAGVTQTPRYLIKTRGQQVTLSCSPISGHRSVSWYQQTPGQGLQFLFEYFSETQRNKGNFPGRFSGRQFSNSRSEMNVSTLELGDSALYLCASSWASGSTDTQYFGPGTRLTVL.

The rearrangement links TRBV29-1 to TRBJ1-1, with a possible D match to TRBD1 (5 bases). Germline CDR1 is SQVTM and CDR2 is ANQGSEA. Deletions cut 6 bases from V and 5 bases from J, with 13 bases between. CDR3 length: 12 amino acids. This CDR3 is CSVQKGVTEAFF. DNA for the CDR3: TGCAGCGTCCAAAAAGGGGTTACTGAAGCTTTCTTT. Full variable domain (missing parts from reference TRBV29-1 and TRBJ1-1): SAVISQKPSRDICQRGTSLTIQCQVDSQVTMMFWYRQQPGQSLTLIATANQGSEATYESGFVIDKFPISRPNLTFSTLTVSNMSPEDSSIYLCSVQKGVTEAFFGQGTRLTVV.